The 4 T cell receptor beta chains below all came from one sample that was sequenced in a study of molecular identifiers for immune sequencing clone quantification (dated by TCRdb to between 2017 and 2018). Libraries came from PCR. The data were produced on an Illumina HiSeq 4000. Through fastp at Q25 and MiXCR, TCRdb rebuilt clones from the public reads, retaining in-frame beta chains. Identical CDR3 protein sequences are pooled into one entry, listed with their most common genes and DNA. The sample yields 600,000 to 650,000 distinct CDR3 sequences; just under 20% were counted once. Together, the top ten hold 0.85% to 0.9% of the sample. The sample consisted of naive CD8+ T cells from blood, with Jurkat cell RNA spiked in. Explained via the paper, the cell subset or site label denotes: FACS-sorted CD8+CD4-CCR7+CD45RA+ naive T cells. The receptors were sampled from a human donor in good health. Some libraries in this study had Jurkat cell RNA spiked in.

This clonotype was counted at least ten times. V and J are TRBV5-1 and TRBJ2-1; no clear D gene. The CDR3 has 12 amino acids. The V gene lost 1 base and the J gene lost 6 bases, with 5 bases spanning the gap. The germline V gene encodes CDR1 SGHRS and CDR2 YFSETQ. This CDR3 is CASSLSSNEQFF. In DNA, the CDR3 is TGCGCCAGCAGCTTGTCTAGCAATGAGCAGTTCTTC.

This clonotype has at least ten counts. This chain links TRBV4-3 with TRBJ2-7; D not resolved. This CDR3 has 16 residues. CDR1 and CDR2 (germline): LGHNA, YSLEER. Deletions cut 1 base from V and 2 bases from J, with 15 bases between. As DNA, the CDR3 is TGCGCCAGCAGCCAAGGGTACAGCGCAAACCCCTACGAGCAGTACTTC. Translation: CASSQGYSANPYEQYF.

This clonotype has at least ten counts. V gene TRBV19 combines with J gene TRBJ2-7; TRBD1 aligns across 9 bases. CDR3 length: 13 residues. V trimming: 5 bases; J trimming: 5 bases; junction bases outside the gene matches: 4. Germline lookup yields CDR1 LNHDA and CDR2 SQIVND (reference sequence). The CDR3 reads CASSARQGDEQYF. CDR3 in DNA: TGTGCCAGTAGTGCACGACAGGGGGACGAGCAGTACTTC.

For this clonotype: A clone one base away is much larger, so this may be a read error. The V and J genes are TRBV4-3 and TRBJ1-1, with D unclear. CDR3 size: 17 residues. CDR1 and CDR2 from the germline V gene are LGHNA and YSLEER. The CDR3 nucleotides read TGCGCCAGCAACCAAGATAGATTAGGCAATCCAGTGGCTGAAGCTTTCTTT. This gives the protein CASNQDRLGNPVAEAFF.